These T cell receptor beta chains were read from a single sample in a study of Graves' ophthalmopathy and Graves' hyperthyroidism. TCRdb re-analysed the multiplex PCR reads in MiXCR, keeping a single row per CDR3 protein. This table holds 580,000 or so distinct CDR3 sequences, about 40% found once. Sequencing was carried out using peripheral blood or thyroid tissue (not recorded which). Source of these receptors: an adult man with Graves' hyperthyroidism. CDR3s include the opening cysteine and the closing phenylalanine or tryptophan. D genes are given only for firm matches. Size values are once, few and many counts, or a class for expanded clones, and some rows have none.

CDR3 DNA: TGCAGCGTTGGGCCGGGACAGACCTACTACGAGCAGTACTTC
CDR3 protein: CSVGPGQTYYEQYF
clone size: .
V gene: TRBV29-1
J gene: TRBJ2-7
D gene: TRBD1

CDR3 DNA: TGTGCCAGCAGCTTCCCGACAGGGAAGGGGTCTGGGGCCAACGTCCTGACTTTC
CDR3 protein: CASSFPTGKGSGANVLTF
clone size: many
V gene: TRBV5-8
J gene: TRBJ2-6
D gene: TRBD1

CDR3 DNA: TGCGCCAGCAGCCCTACAGGGCCGGAGCTGTTTTTT
CDR3 protein: CASSPTGPELFF
clone size: many
V gene: TRBV5-1
J gene: TRBJ2-2
D gene: .

CDR3 DNA: TGTGCCAGCAACGCGGACAGATATAATTCACCCCTCCACTTT
CDR3 protein: CASNADRYNSPLHF
clone size: few
V gene: TRBV6-1
J gene: TRBJ1-6
D gene: .

CDR3 DNA: TGTGCCAGCAGAGGGGGCCTGAACACTGAAGCTTTCTTT
CDR3 protein: CASRGGLNTEAFF
clone size: .
V gene: TRBV6-1
J gene: TRBJ1-1
D gene: TRBD1

CDR3 DNA: TGTGCCATCAGTGAGTCGTTGTCAGCTGAAGCTTTCTTT
CDR3 protein: CAISESLSAEAFF
clone size: many
V gene: TRBV10-3
J gene: TRBJ1-1
D gene: .

CDR3 DNA: TGTGCCAGCAGTCTTCAACAGGGTGTGTTTTTT
CDR3 protein: CASSLQQGVFF
clone size: .
V gene: TRBV12-3/TRBV12-4
J gene: TRBJ2-2
D gene: .

CDR3 DNA: TGCAGCGTTGAGATCGGACAGACCTACGAGCAGTACTTC
CDR3 protein: CSVEIGQTYEQYF
clone size: .
V gene: TRBV29-1
J gene: TRBJ2-7
D gene: .

CDR3 DNA: TGTGCCAGCTCACCACCACTTGCTCCCGGGACAGCCTACGAGCAGTACTTC
CDR3 protein: CASSPPLAPGTAYEQYF
clone size: .
V gene: TRBV7-2
J gene: TRBJ2-7
D gene: TRBD1

CDR3 DNA: TGCAGCGTTTCCTACAATGAGCAGTACTTC
CDR3 protein: CSVSYNEQYF
clone size: .
V gene: TRBV29-1
J gene: TRBJ2-5
D gene: .

CDR3 DNA: TGTGCCAGCAGTTTAGCCCTACAGGGTTTGGCTTTCTTT
CDR3 protein: CASSLALQGLAFF
clone size: many
V gene: TRBV12-3/TRBV12-4
J gene: TRBJ1-1
D gene: .

CDR3 DNA: TGCGCCAGCAGCCGCCTCCCGGGACAGGGAACCTACGAGCAGTACTTC
CDR3 protein: CASSRLPGQGTYEQYF
clone size: .
V gene: TRBV4-1
J gene: TRBJ2-7
D gene: TRBD1

CDR3 DNA: TGTGCCAGTAAGGTGGGGGGCAATCAGCCCCAGCATTTT
CDR3 protein: CASKVGGNQPQHF
clone size: .
V gene: TRBV19
J gene: TRBJ1-5
D gene: .

CDR3 DNA: TGTGCCAGCGGCGCCTACGCGGGTTCCGGGGAGCTGTTTTTT
CDR3 protein: CASGAYAGSGELFF
clone size: .
V gene: TRBV12-3/TRBV12-4
J gene: TRBJ2-2
D gene: .

CDR3 DNA: .
CDR3 protein: CASSDLRWREETQYFGNTEAFF
clone size: .
V gene: TRBV14
J gene: TRBJ1-1
D gene: .

CDR3 DNA: TGTGCCAGCAGCATTCGGACTAGCGGGAGGGCCAACGTCCTGACTTTC
CDR3 protein: CASSIRTSGRANVLTF
clone size: .
V gene: TRBV7-2
J gene: TRBJ2-6
D gene: TRBD2

CDR3 DNA: TGTGCCAGCAGCGTAGGTAACAGCAACTATGGCTACACCTTC
CDR3 protein: CASSVGNSNYGYTF
clone size: .
V gene: TRBV9
J gene: TRBJ1-2
D gene: .

CDR3 DNA: TGTGCCAGCTCACCAGGCCAGCTCAACTCCTACGAGCAGTACTTC
CDR3 protein: CASSPGQLNSYEQYF
clone size: .
V gene: TRBV2
J gene: TRBJ2-7
D gene: .

CDR3 DNA: TGTGCCAGCAGCTTTGGGGGGCCGGGTATTACTGAAGCTTTCTTT
CDR3 protein: CASSFGGPGITEAFF
clone size: once
V gene: TRBV7-2
J gene: TRBJ1-1
D gene: .

CDR3 DNA: TGTGCCAGCAGTTATGGGCCCCATTCGTCCCAGCATTTT
CDR3 protein: CASSYGPHSSQHF
clone size: .
V gene: TRBV25-1
J gene: TRBJ1-5
D gene: .

CDR3 DNA: TGTGCCACCCAGGAGCGGGGGCGAGATTCACCCCTCCACTTT
CDR3 protein: CATQERGRDSPLHF
clone size: many
V gene: TRBV6-5
J gene: TRBJ1-6
D gene: .

CDR3 DNA: TGTGCCATCAGTGAATACAAGGACACTGAAGCTTTCTTT
CDR3 protein: CAISEYKDTEAFF
clone size: .
V gene: TRBV10-3
J gene: TRBJ1-1
D gene: .

CDR3 DNA: TGTGCCAGCGCGGGGGTACAGGCTTTCTTT
CDR3 protein: CASAGVQAFF
clone size: .
V gene: TRBV2
J gene: TRBJ1-1
D gene: .

CDR3 DNA: TGTGCCAGCTCCCCTGGACTAGCCGAACCTTCCGAGCAGTACTTC
CDR3 protein: CASSPGLAEPSEQYF
clone size: few
V gene: TRBV7-8
J gene: TRBJ2-7
D gene: TRBD2

CDR3 DNA: TGCGCCAGCAGTGGACGGGGGCGAGGAGAGACCCAGTACTTC
CDR3 protein: CASSGRGRGETQYF
clone size: many
V gene: TRBV10-2
J gene: TRBJ2-5
D gene: .

CDR3 DNA: TGCGCCAGCAGTGGTGGGGGATTCGACTCCTATAATTCACCCCTCCACTTT
CDR3 protein: CASSGGGFDSYNSPLHF
clone size: .
V gene: TRBV10-2
J gene: TRBJ1-6
D gene: .

CDR3 DNA: TGTGCCAGCAGTTTAGTAGGGGGCCCCACTGGCTACACCTTC
CDR3 protein: CASSLVGGPTGYTF
clone size: .
V gene: TRBV12-3/TRBV12-4
J gene: TRBJ1-2
D gene: TRBD1

CDR3 DNA: TGTGCCAGCGGGAGGGACAGAGCTAACAATCAGCCCCAGCATTTT
CDR3 protein: CASGRDRANNQPQHF
clone size: .
V gene: TRBV12-5
J gene: TRBJ1-5
D gene: TRBD1

CDR3 DNA: TGCGCCAGCAGCCAACCCAGGGGGCGTAACTATGGCTACACCTTC
CDR3 protein: CASSQPRGRNYGYTF
clone size: many
V gene: TRBV4-1
J gene: TRBJ1-2
D gene: TRBD1

CDR3 DNA: TGTGCCAGCAGCTTAGCCGGACAGGGAATGGGGGAGCAGTACTTC
CDR3 protein: CASSLAGQGMGEQYF
clone size: .
V gene: TRBV7-3
J gene: TRBJ2-7
D gene: TRBD1

CDR3 DNA: TGCAGCGTAGAATTATCAACTAATGAAAAACTGTTTTTT
CDR3 protein: CSVELSTNEKLFF
clone size: many
V gene: TRBV29-1
J gene: TRBJ1-4
D gene: .

CDR3 DNA: TGTGCCAGCAGCTACTGGGACAGTTCGAACACCGGGGAGCTGTTTTTT
CDR3 protein: CASSYWDSSNTGELFF
clone size: few
V gene: TRBV5-5
J gene: TRBJ2-2
D gene: TRBD1

CDR3 DNA: TGCAGCGTTGAAGATCGGCAGGCCAAGCAGTTCTTC
CDR3 protein: CSVEDRQAKQFF
clone size: .
V gene: TRBV29-1
J gene: TRBJ2-1
D gene: .

CDR3 DNA: TGTGTCAGCAGCCCAGAACGTGGGGGGCTGTACTATGGCTACACCTTC
CDR3 protein: CVSSPERGGLYYGYTF
clone size: .
V gene: TRBV13
J gene: TRBJ1-2
D gene: .

CDR3 DNA: TGTGCCAGCAGGCTTAAGCGGGGGGCCGGGGAGCTGTTTTTT
CDR3 protein: CASRLKRGAGELFF
clone size: .
V gene: TRBV6-6
J gene: TRBJ2-2
D gene: TRBD2

CDR3 DNA: TGTGCCGTCGGGACAGGGGGCGGCGAGCAGTACTTC
CDR3 protein: CAVGTGGGEQYF
clone size: .
V gene: TRBV10-3
J gene: TRBJ2-7
D gene: TRBD1

CDR3 DNA: TGCAGCGTTGAAGCGGTAGCAGGAGCTTTCTTT
CDR3 protein: CSVEAVAGAFF
clone size: .
V gene: TRBV29-1
J gene: TRBJ1-1
D gene: .